This TCR beta chain was recorded in a study of cytomegalovirus exposure and HLA in healthy donors. About the research overall: Caucasian-associated ancestry cluster membership applied to about 83% of nearly 400 genotyped donors. Findings and caveats of the study: Being productive about 90% or about 30% of the time was typical of most TCR beta V segments in an earlier analysis.

Germline CDR1 SGHDN, CDR2 FVKESK. The CDR3 has 16 residues. Trimming at V came to 5 bases and at J to 4 bases, leaving 11 bases not matched to a gene. Primers: 60 Vbeta forward and 13 Jbeta reverse. Method: immunoSEQ multiplex PCR; TCRdb's copy keeps in-frame clones and lacks some. The table records 150,000 to 200,000 clones, approximately 80% of them present only once. Details on this clone: No antigen is known for it.

The specimen was PBMCs. The TCR sequence derives from a girl aged 10 to 17 in good health and CMV-seropositive. The chain uses TRBV14 and TRBJ1-2; 9 nucleotides line up with TRBD1. CDR3 DNA sequence: TGTGCCAGCAGCGCTCGGACAGGGGCGACTTTCTATGGCTACACCTTC. Amino acid sequence: CASSARTGATFYGYTF.